The 18 T cell receptor beta chains below were found in one sample sequenced in a study of shared clonotypes between healthy human individuals. Measured with immunoSEQ multiplex PCR; TCRdb has only the in-frame clones, and not every one. The sample includes 1,500,000 or so clones, approximately 98.5% seen only once; the top ten take 0.36%. Sequenced material: naive CD4+ T cells sorted from blood. Specified subset: CD45RA+ positively selected. The source is a man younger than 40 in good health.

The chain employs TRBV7-2 and TRBJ2-1; D is tentatively TRBD1 or TRBD2 (5 bases each). Per the germline V gene, CDR1 is SGHTA and CDR2 is FQGNSA. The CDR3 is 14 amino acids. The V and J ends lost 2 bases and 6 bases respectively, with 11 bases between them. CDR3 nucleotide sequence: TGTGCCAGCAGCTTACCCACGGGGCGCAATGAGCAGTTCTTC. Residues: CASSLPTGRNEQFF.

CDR3: CASSPLAGSGLNTEAFF. In nucleotides, the CDR3 is TGTGCCAGCTCACCCCTAGCAGGGAGTGGGTTGAACACTGAAGCTTTCTTT. The rearrangement uses TRBV18 and TRBJ1-1; tentatively, D is TRBD1 (5 bases). Germline lookup yields CDR1 KGHSH and CDR2 LQKENI. This CDR3 region has 17 residues. The ends were cut back, 3 bases at V and 0 bases at J, with 17 bases in the middle.

The chain combines TRBV6-4 with TRBJ2-3, with 11 bases matching TRBD2. Germline-derived CDR1 and CDR2 are MRHNA and SNTAGT. V was clipped by 2 bases and J by 2 bases; unmatched bases: 3. The CDR3 consists of 16 residues. DNA for the CDR3: TGTGCCAGCAGTGACAAGACTAGCGGGGACACAGATACGCAGTATTTT. It translates to CASSDKTSGDTDTQYF.

A single count supports this clone. The CDR3 spells CASRSGQRETQYF. CDR3 nucleotides: TGTGCCAGCAGATCGGGACAGAGAGAGACCCAGTACTTC. The chain has TRBV28 and TRBJ2-5, with 7 positions matching TRBD1. The germline CDR1 and CDR2 sequences are MDHEN and SYDVKM. V was clipped by 6 bases and J by 4 bases; unmatched bases: 5. The CDR3 spans 13 residues.

The chain recombines TRBV7-6 with TRBJ2-2; D unclear. CDR1 SGHVS and CDR2 FNYEAQ come from the germline V gene. The CDR3 is 15 residues long. Trimming removed 5 bases at V and 0 bases at J, with 10 bases between. DNA of the CDR3: TGTGCCAGCAGCAGGACGAACGCGAACACCGGGGAGCTGTTTTTT. This translates into CASSRTNANTGELFF. Together with reference TRBV7-6 and TRBJ2-2, the CDR3 gives the full variable domain: GAGVSQSPRYKVTKRGQDVALRCDPISGHVSLYWYRQALGQGPEFLTYFNYEAQQDKSGLPNDRFSAERPEGSISTLTIQRTEQRDSAMYRCASSRTNANTGELFFGEGSRLTVL.

The genes are TRBV5-1 and TRBJ2-7; TRBD1 agrees at 11 bases. J lost 4 bases, V lost 4 bases, and 7 bases had no gene match. Germline loops: CDR1 SGHRS, CDR2 YFSETQ. The CDR3 totals 15 residues. Here the CDR3 DNA reads TGCGCCAGCAGCCTGGGACAGGGGGGTGGGTACGAGCAGTACTTC. Translating gives CASSLGQGGGYEQYF.

This chain connects TRBV2 to TRBJ2-2; D unresolved. The length of the CDR3 is 14 residues. V was trimmed by 7 bases and J by 0 bases, leaving 9 bases between them. Germline loops: CDR1 SNHLY, CDR2 FYNNEI. DNA of the CDR3: TGTGCCAGCAAGGCTCAGACGAACACCGGGGAGCTGTTTTTT. This codes for CASKAQTNTGELFF.

The chain employs TRBV6-6 and TRBJ1-2, with a weak D call TRBD1 (5 bases). V gave up 2 bases and J gave up 0 bases, with 10 bases separating them. The CDR3 is 15 amino acids. Germline V gives CDR1 MNHNY, CDR2 SVGAGI (reference sequence). CDR3 amino acids: CASSYTDRSNYGYTF. The CDR3 DNA reads TGTGCCAGCAGTTACACCGACAGATCTAACTATGGCTACACCTTC.

The chain recombines TRBV6-5 with TRBJ1-2; a weak D match, TRBD1 (6 bases). CDR1 MNHEY and CDR2 SVGAGI come from the germline V gene. V was cut by 5 bases and J by 8 bases, with 15 bases left in between. The CDR3 covers 13 residues. CDR3: CASSRTDSRGYTF. CDR3 in DNA: TGTGCCAGCAGTCGGACAGACAGTAGGGGCTACACCTTC.

This clone was detected once. V usage is TRBV6-1 and J usage is TRBJ2-3; D not resolved. V gave up 5 bases and J gave up 6 bases, with 9 bases separating them. The CDR3 is 12 residues long. Germline loops: CDR1 MNHNS, CDR2 SASEGT. Here the CDR3 reads CASSKLMDTQYF. For the CDR3, the DNA is TGTGCCAGCAGTAAACTCATGGATACGCAGTATTTT.

The V gene is TRBV7-8, the J gene TRBJ2-7; 10 bases agree with TRBD2. CDR1 SGHVS and CDR2 FQNEAQ come from the germline V gene. The ends lost 5 bases at V and 3 bases at J; junction bases unmatched: 10. This CDR3 is built from 16 residues. CDR3 sequence reads: CASSGTGLADYYEQYF. The DNA for the CDR3 is TGTGCCAGCAGCGGAACAGGACTAGCGGATTACTACGAGCAGTACTTC.

The chain is built from TRBV5-1 and TRBJ2-1; a weak D match, TRBD1 (5 bases). The CDR3 is 17 residues long. The germline V gene encodes CDR1 SGHRS and CDR2 YFSETQ. V gave up 4 bases and J gave up 0 bases, with 17 bases separating them. CDR3 sequence reads: CASSGSWGRGSYNEQFF. In nucleotides, the CDR3 is TGCGCCAGCAGCGGTAGTTGGGGTAGGGGCTCCTACAATGAGCAGTTCTTC.

This clone occurred once. This sequence joins TRBV18 and TRBJ1-5, with no clear D. The CDR3 runs to 12 residues. CDR1 and CDR2 from the germline V gene are KGHSH and LQKENI. V lost 3 bases to trimming and J lost 4 bases, with 4 bases between them. The CDR3 spells CASSPQNQPQHF. In DNA, the CDR3 is TGTGCCAGCTCACCCCAAAATCAGCCCCAGCATTTT.

Remarks on this clone: The same CDR3 is also encoded by other DNA sequences in this sample. The CDR3 region has the DNA TGTGCCAGCTCACCACTGGGAGGGTCTAGCAATCAGCCCCAGCATTTT. It is translated as CASSPLGGSSNQPQHF. The J gene is TRBJ1-5, the V gene TRBV18; D is uncertain. Looked up from germline, CDR1 is KGHSH and CDR2 is LQKENI. The CDR3 consists of 16 residues. The V end was cut by 1 base, the J end by 0 bases, with 10 bases between.

The gene calls are TRBV14 and TRBJ2-7; TRBD2 might be the D (6 bases). This CDR3 comprises 15 residues. Per the germline V gene, CDR1 is SGHDN and CDR2 is FVKESK. V dropped 1 base and J dropped 3 bases, with 13 bases sitting between them. The chain's CDR3 is CASSQGRDGYYEQYF. CDR3 nucleotide sequence: TGTGCCAGCAGCCAAGGGAGGGACGGGTACTACGAGCAGTACTTC.

J is TRBJ2-5 and V is TRBV29-1; no clear D. The CDR3 consists of 12 residues. Trimming left V 4 bases short and J 5 bases short, with 11 bases between. Germline CDR1 SQVTM, CDR2 ANQGSEA. This chain's CDR3 is CSVGVVMETQYF. Written as DNA, the CDR3 is TGCAGCGTTGGGGTGGTAATGGAGACCCAGTACTTC.

The gene calls are TRBV7-9 and TRBJ2-2, with D perhaps TRBD1 (5 bases). Germline CDR1 and CDR2: SEHNR and FQNEAQ (reference sequence). Trimming removed 5 bases at V and 7 bases at J, with 14 bases between. CDR3 length: 14 residues. In DNA, the CDR3 is TGTGCCAGCAGCGAGCGATGGGGCGGCGGGGAGCTGTTTTTT. Its translation: CASSERWGGGELFF. Full variable domain (missing parts from reference TRBV7-9 and TRBJ2-2): DTGVSQNPRHKITKRGQNVTFRCDPISEHNRLYWYRQTLGQGPEFLTYFQNEAQLEKSRLLSDRFSAERPKGSFSTLEIQRTEQGDSAMYLCASSERWGGGELFFGEGSRLTVL.

The CDR3 nucleotides are TGCGCCAGCAGCCCACAGACTAATAAAGCTTACGAGCAGTACTTC. Translating it yields CASSPQTNKAYEQYF. This chain links TRBV5-1 with TRBJ2-7; a possible D gene is TRBD2 (5 bases). Germline V lookup: CDR1 SGHRS, CDR2 YFSETQ. Trimming took off 4 bases at V and 4 bases at J, with 18 bases between the two ends. The CDR3 runs 15 residues.